The entry that follows covers one T cell receptor (beta chain) sequence. Its antigen is currently unknown. All the patients suffered relapse after autologous stem cell transplantation, and brentuximab vedotin exposure differed. Best responses fell into complete response, partial response or progressive disease. The trim removed 6 bases at V and 4 bases at J, leaving 9 bases unmatched. The CDR3 has 16 amino acids. Germline values: CDR1 SEHNR, CDR2 FQNEAQ (reference sequence). This sample was taken from a study of PD-1 blockade in classical Hodgkin lymphoma. Broader study findings: Complete responders had baseline diversity similar to newly diagnosed patients. The drivers behind the repertoire differences, possibly disease activity or prior therapy, remain undefined. While CD8+ TCR diversity did not rise significantly by C4D1, CD4+ TCR diversity did.

Method: immunoSEQ multiplex PCR; TCRdb's copy keeps in-frame clones and lacks some. The data hold approximately 17,000 clones, with roughly 82% observed a single time. This chain connects TRBV7-9 to TRBJ2-2; 9 bases fit TRBD1. This sequence originates from a human donor with classical Hodgkin lymphoma. This material consisted of peripheral blood mononuclear cells (PBMCs), taken before the second cycle of nivolumab. The CDR3, as DNA: TGTGCCAGCAGAAACCGACAGGGGGTCGGCACCGGGGAGCTGTTTTTT. It translates to CASRNRQGVGTGELFF.